Presented here are 10 T cell receptor beta chains from one specimen sequenced in a study of T-cell reconstitution after alpha-beta-depleted transplantation in children. Preparation of the TCRbeta library used unique molecular identifiers. MiXCR, run by TCRdb on the PCR reads, gives a single entry per CDR3 protein. The table records about 610,000 distinct CDR3 sequences, roughly a tenth of them present only once. The input for sequencing was PBMCs from the stem cell graft donor, taken from the stem cell graft. The receptor set was obtained from a human donor who donated a stem cell graft to a child with acute myeloid leukemia.

This clonotype occurred many times. The chain couples TRBV10-3 to TRBJ2-3, with 11 bases identical to TRBD2. The junction had 4 bases not matched to a gene; V was cut back by 4 bases and J by 4 bases. The germline V gene encodes CDR1 ENHRY and CDR2 SYGVKD. The CDR3 is 15 amino acids. CDR3 in amino acids: CAISVVAGGSDTQYF. The CDR3 bases are TGTGCCATCAGTGTGGTAGCGGGAGGGTCAGATACGCAGTATTTT.

This rearrangement joins TRBV5-5 to TRBJ2-7; D unresolved. The V gene's germline CDR1 is SGHKS and CDR2 YYEKEE (reference sequence). The CDR3 contains 13 residues. V lost 4 bases and J 6 bases, leaving 14 bases between the germline ends. The CDR3 DNA reads as TGTGCCAGCAGCCCTGGTGACCTCTGCGAGCAGTACTTC. It yields the protein CASSPGDLCEQYF.

The CDR3 reads CSARQDLNTEAFF. The CDR3 bases are TGCAGCGCAAGACAGGATTTGAACACTGAAGCTTTCTTT. The chain employs TRBV29-1 and TRBJ1-1, with D perhaps TRBD1 (6 bases). This CDR3 is built from 13 residues. V was pared by 7 bases and J by 0 bases, with 12 bases between. The germline CDR1 and CDR2 sequences are SQVTM and ANQGSEA.

V is TRBV20-1 and J is TRBJ1-4, with D maybe TRBD1 (5 bases). Between the trimmed V and J ends, which lost 2 bases and 5 bases, there was a span of 12 bases. The germline V gene encodes CDR1 DFQATT and CDR2 SNEGSKA (reference sequence). This CDR3 region has 14 residues. DNA of the CDR3: TGCAGTGCTAGATCCGGGGCCCGAAATGAAAAACTGTTTTTT. It yields the protein CSARSGARNEKLFF.

The CDR3 DNA follows: TGCAGCGTTGGGCTAGCGGGAGGCTACGAGCAGTACTTC. Its translation is CSVGLAGGYEQYF. The chain carries TRBV29-1 and TRBJ2-7; 11 bases line up with TRBD2. Per germline, CDR1 SQVTM and CDR2 ANQGSEA. J gave up 3 bases and V 4 bases, and 2 bases lay outside the gene matches. This CDR3 contains 13 residues.

Note on this clonotype: It may be a read error: a sequence one base away is much more abundant. The genes are TRBV7-2 and TRBJ2-7, with TRBD1 matching 7 bases. The CDR3 totals 14 residues. Germline V gene data show CDR1 as SGHTA and CDR2 as FQGNSA. The CDR3: CARSSNDRVGEQYF. In DNA form, the CDR3 reads TGTGCCCGCAGCTCGAACGACAGGGTTGGGGAGCAGTACTTC.

The rearrangement links TRBV18 to TRBJ1-4; 9 positions agree with TRBD1. The CDR3 sequence is 16 residues long. V dropped 3 bases and J dropped 10; count of bases not matched to a gene: 12. Germline assignment: CDR1 KGHSH and CDR2 LQKENI. CDR3 sequence reads: CASSPSAGTGFGKLFF. In nucleotides, the CDR3 is TGTGCCAGCTCACCGTCGGCCGGGACAGGGTTTGGAAAACTGTTTTTT. The full variable domain, in which reference TRBV18 and TRBJ1-4 provide the parts outside the CDR3, is NAGVMQNPRHLVRRRGQEARLRCSPMKGHSHVYWYRQLPEEGLKFMVYLQKENIIDESGMPKERFSAEFPKEGPSILRIQQVVRGDSAAYFCASSPSAGTGFGKLFFGSGTQLSVL.

The chain has TRBV12-3 or TRBV12-4 and TRBJ2-7; 10 bases map to TRBD2. Unmatched junction bases numbered 3, after V lost 7 bases and J lost 3 bases. The CDR3 is 13 amino acids. CDR3 DNA sequence: TGTGCCAGCATGGGGACTAGCGACTACGAGCAGTACTTC. This encodes CASMGTSDYEQYF.

Only a few counts were recorded for this clonotype. The chain couples TRBV4-3 to TRBJ1-6; maybe TRBD1 (6 bases). This CDR3 is 15 amino acids long. The ends were cut back, 6 bases at V and 11 bases at J, with 20 bases in the middle. Looked up from germline, CDR1 is LGHNA and CDR2 is YSLEER. In DNA form, the CDR3 reads TGCGCCAGCAGTATAAACGTACTTCCAGGGGCACCCCTCCACTTT. Translating gives CASSINVLPGAPLHF.

The sample holds many counts of this clonotype. The gene calls are TRBV4-2 and TRBJ1-2; 8 bases align to TRBD1. This CDR3 spans 15 amino acids. Trimming removed 5 bases from V and 6 bases from J; junction bases left unmatched: 11. The germline CDR1 and CDR2 sequences are LGHNA and YNFKEQ. Written as DNA, the CDR3 is TGTGCCAGCAGCGACCGGGACAGGACTTCTAATGGCTACACCTTC. Translating it yields CASSDRDRTSNGYTF.